This TCR beta chain is drawn from a study of T-cell memory formation after mild COVID-19. Study-wide context: In these data, TCR clusters were largely donor specific. General study findings and limits: CD4/CD8 balance characterized clones contracting day 15 to 85, and CD4+ skew characterized later expanders. Pre-infection memory held some responding clones, suggesting pre-existing cross-reactive T cells responded.

TCRdb used MiXCR to reprocess the 5' RACE reads, holding one entry per CDR3 protein. The data contain 500,000 to 600,000 distinct CDR3 sequences, over 15% of them singletons. The CDR3 runs to 11 residues. From germline, CDR1 is GTSNPN and CDR2 SVGIG (reference sequence). This clonotype was detected a few times. Its antigen is unknown. One end of the junction fails to match germline, which may point to a read error. Sequencing was carried out using PBMCs or a T cell subset sorted from them (not recorded which). This receptor was taken from an adult woman who had mild COVID-19 (a few samples of this study predate the infection). Cell type and time point are not known. This chain joins TRBV30 and TRBJ1-2; 7 bases map to TRBD1. The CDR3 here is CAWSPDRTAVF. CDR3 DNA sequence: TGTGCCTGGAGTCCGGACAGGACAGCCGTCTTC.